A single sample gave rise to the 29 T cell receptor beta chains below, sequenced in a study of shared clonotypes between healthy human individuals. Assay: immunoSEQ multiplex PCR; the TCRdb copy retains only in-frame clones and omits some. Counted here are about 2 million clones, 95% occurring once; the ten biggest clones make up 0.13%. The sample was naive CD4+ T cells sorted from blood. Regarding subset: CD45RA+ positively selected. These receptors were obtained from a man in his late teens or twenties in good health.

V gene TRBV14 combines with J gene TRBJ1-1; D is unresolved. The CDR3 contains 13 residues. From germline, CDR1 is SGHDN and CDR2 FVKESK. Trimming pared 5 bases from V and 5 bases from J, leaving 12 bases between. This CDR3 reads CASSNTAWTEAFF. In DNA form, the CDR3 reads TGTGCCAGCAGCAATACAGCTTGGACTGAAGCTTTCTTT. Together with reference TRBV14 and TRBJ1-1, the CDR3 gives the full variable domain: EAGVTQFPSHSVIEKGQTVTLRCDPISGHDNLYWYRRVMGKEIKFLLHFVKESKQDESGMPNNRFLAERTGGTYSTLKVQPAELEDSGVYFCASSNTAWTEAFFGQGTRLTVV.

This sequence joins TRBV2 and TRBJ2-5; 8 positions match TRBD2. V lost 6 bases, J lost 2 bases, and 20 bases stayed unmatched. The CDR3 is 19 amino acids. Germline CDR1 SNHLY, CDR2 FYNNEI. The CDR3 region is CASSPGRQGSSGGQETQYF. The CDR3 region has the DNA TGTGCCAGCAGCCCAGGGCGTCAGGGGAGCAGCGGGGGTCAAGAGACCCAGTACTTC.

The chain links TRBV10-3 to TRBJ2-2; TRBD2 might be the D (7 bases). CDR1 is ENHRY and CDR2 is SYGVKD in the germline V gene. CDR3 length: 14 residues. The V gene lost 6 bases and the J gene lost 0 bases, with 8 bases spanning the gap. The CDR3 DNA sequence: TGTGCCATCAGCGGGGGGCCGAACACCGGGGAGCTGTTTTTT. It translates to CAISGGPNTGELFF.

The rearrangement links TRBV2 to TRBJ2-7; the D gene could be TRBD1 or TRBD2 (5 bases each). Deletions cut 8 bases from V and 3 bases from J, with 14 bases between. The CDR3 has 13 amino acids. The V gene's germline CDR1 is SNHLY and CDR2 FYNNEI. The CDR3 here is CASGGDGIYEQYF. Here the CDR3 DNA reads TGTGCCAGCGGGGGTGATGGGATCTACGAGCAGTACTTC. Drawing the rest from reference TRBV2 and TRBJ2-7, the complete variable domain is EPEVTQTPSHQVTQMGQEVILRCVPISNHLYFYWYRQILGQKVEFLVSFYNNEISEKSEIFDDQFSVERPDGSNFTLKIRSTKLEDSAMYFCASGGDGIYEQYFGPGTRLTVT.

The V gene is TRBV5-1, the J gene TRBJ2-7, with D possibly matching TRBD1 (5 bases). The CDR3 spans 13 residues. Germline V gene sequence: CDR1 SGHRS, CDR2 YFSETQ. Deletions cut 1 base from V and 7 bases from J, with 12 bases between. For the CDR3, the DNA is TGCGCCAGCAGCTTGCGTCCCAGGGAAGAGCAGTACTTC. Its protein is CASSLRPREEQYF.

The CDR3, as DNA: TGTGCCAGTAGTAATATGGAGAACTACGAGCAGTACTTC. This encodes CASSNMENYEQYF. V gene TRBV19 combines with J gene TRBJ2-7; the D is unclear. The CDR3 length is 13 residues. Germline loops: CDR1 LNHDA, CDR2 SQIVND (reference sequence). V was shortened by 4 bases and J by 3 bases, with 10 bases between the two germline ends.

The J gene is TRBJ2-5, the V gene TRBV11-2, with 7 bases that match TRBD2. The V and J ends lost 0 bases and 5 bases, in that order; junction bases with no gene match: 6. This CDR3 comprises 15 residues. Germline-derived CDR1 and CDR2 are SGHAT and FQNNGV. The CDR3 loop is CASSLEWEGRETQYF. The CDR3 DNA reads TGTGCCAGCAGCTTAGAATGGGAGGGCCGCGAGACCCAGTACTTC.

This chain links TRBV10-1 with TRBJ1-3; D perhaps matches TRBD1 (5 bases). The CDR3 extends over 13 amino acids. The germline V gene has CDR1 WNHNN and CDR2 SYGVQD (reference sequence). V lost 8 bases to trimming and J lost 6 bases, with 14 bases between them. The CDR3 DNA follows: TGCGCCAGCGGGTCCCAGGGCGAAAACACCATATATTTT. It is translated as CASGSQGENTIYF.

The chain joins TRBV28 to TRBJ2-7; D gene ambiguous. The CDR3 sequence is 13 residues long. Trimming removed 6 bases at V and 2 bases at J, with 11 bases between. The germline V gene encodes CDR1 MDHEN and CDR2 SYDVKM. The CDR3 region has the DNA TGTGCCAGCAGCCTTAAAGGGACCTACGAGCAGTACTTC. This gives the protein CASSLKGTYEQYF.

About this clone: Just one base apart from a much larger clone, this may be a read error. The chain recombines TRBV7-3 with TRBJ2-5; D is unresolved. Trimming removed 5 bases at V and 2 bases at J, with 3 bases between. The CDR3 spans 11 residues. From germline, CDR1 is SGHTA and CDR2 FQGTGA. The CDR3 bases are TGTGCCAGCAGCCTACAAGAGACCCAGTACTTC. This gives the protein CASSLQETQYF.

This clone was recorded once. The V call is TRBV4-1, the J call TRBJ2-7, with D uncertain. The germline V gene has CDR1 MGHRA and CDR2 YSYEKL. CDR3 size: 15 residues. V was clipped by 4 bases and J by 4 bases, with 17 bases between them. The CDR3 reads CASSPPDSPLYEQYF. In nucleotides, the CDR3 is TGCGCCAGCAGCCCTCCAGACTCCCCCCTTTACGAGCAGTACTTC.

The rearrangement links TRBV6-6 to TRBJ1-1; D unresolved. CDR3 length: 12 residues. Germline CDR1 reads MNHNY; CDR2 reads SVGAGI (reference sequence). Trimming removed 6 bases from V and 5 bases from J, with 10 bases in between. The chain's CDR3 is CASSFSGTEAFF. The CDR3 DNA sequence: TGTGCCAGCAGCTTTAGTGGGACTGAAGCTTTCTTT.

The chain recombines TRBV5-1 with TRBJ1-5; 9 bases map to TRBD1. V dropped 4 bases and J dropped 8; count of bases not matched to a gene: 7. Germline assignment: CDR1 SGHRS and CDR2 YFSETQ. The CDR3 is made up of 14 amino acids. The CDR3 here is CASSRGQGLEPQHF. The CDR3 DNA reads TGCGCCAGCAGCAGGGGACAGGGCTTAGAGCCCCAGCATTTT.

The chain employs TRBV5-3 and TRBJ2-5; 8 bases map to TRBD1. TRBV5-3 is given ORF status, its function remaining uncertain. The CDR3 is 16 amino acids. Trimming cost V 4 bases and J 5 bases; bases outside gene matches: 13. The CDR3: CARSSTQGAPWETQYF. As DNA, the CDR3 is TGTGCCAGAAGCAGCACCCAGGGGGCGCCCTGGGAGACCCAGTACTTC.

This chain connects TRBV4-3 to TRBJ2-7; 7 bases map to TRBD1. The junction had 18 bases not matched to a gene; V was cut back by 1 base and J by 6 bases. The CDR3 sequence is 18 residues long. CDR1 is LGHNA, CDR2 YSLEER, per germline. CDR3 in DNA: TGCGCCAGCAGCCAAGGACGGGACAGAACCATTAGAGCATCCGAGCAGTACTTC. Its protein is CASSQGRDRTIRASEQYF.

CDR3: CAISDGRELYEQYF. In DNA, the CDR3 is TGTGCCATCAGTGACGGGAGGGAGTTATACGAGCAGTACTTC. This chain uses TRBV10-3 with TRBJ2-5; TRBD2 aligns across 8 bases. The J call may be wrong; the DNA end is better matched by TRBJ2-7. Germline V gene sequence: CDR1 ENHRY, CDR2 SYGVKD. The CDR3 is made up of 14 amino acids.

This clone was counted a single time. This chain joins TRBV4-1 and TRBJ1-6; maybe TRBD1 (6 bases). V was cut by 0 bases and J by 7 bases, with 10 bases left in between. The CDR3 is 15 residues long. From germline, CDR1 is MGHRA and CDR2 YSYEKL. This CDR3 reads CASSQDQGQNSPLHF. In nucleotides, the CDR3 is TGCGCCAGCAGCCAAGATCAGGGGCAGAATTCACCCCTCCACTTT.

This clone was observed a single time. The sample holds other DNA sequences that translate to the same CDR3. V and J are TRBV29-1 and TRBJ1-1; D is unclear. Germline V lookup: CDR1 SQVTM, CDR2 ANQGSEA. The CDR3 extends over 13 amino acids. V lost 4 bases and J lost 0, with 9 bases in between. This CDR3 is CSVAGRMNTEAFF. The CDR3 DNA reads as TGCAGCGTTGCTGGACGGATGAACACTGAAGCTTTCTTT. Based on the CDR3 plus reference TRBV29-1 and TRBJ1-1, the full variable domain is SAVISQKPSRDICQRGTSLTIQCQVDSQVTMMFWYRQQPGQSLTLIATANQGSEATYESGFVIDKFPISRPNLTFSTLTVSNMSPEDSSIYLCSVAGRMNTEAFFGQGTRLTVV.

V and J are TRBV9 and TRBJ1-1; D might be TRBD1 (5 bases). Trimming removed 4 bases from V and 1 base from J, with 14 bases in between. Germline lookup yields CDR1 SGDLS and CDR2 YYNGEE. This CDR3 comprises 15 residues. This CDR3 is CASSPPGGANTEAFF. DNA for the CDR3: TGTGCCAGCAGCCCTCCCGGAGGGGCGAACACTGAAGCTTTCTTT.

The chain employs TRBV30 and TRBJ2-7; D possibly corresponds to TRBD2 (6 bases). The germline V and J ends were trimmed by 0 bases and 2 bases, with 14 bases remaining between them. Germline values: CDR1 GTSNPN, CDR2 SVGIG (reference sequence). The CDR3 has 15 amino acids. This CDR3 is CAWSVLGGSAYEQYF. The CDR3 DNA reads as TGTGCCTGGAGTGTACTGGGGGGAAGCGCCTACGAGCAGTACTTC.

A word on this clone: The same CDR3 also results from other DNA sequences found in this sample. The chain employs TRBV5-1 and TRBJ1-2; D call uncertain. Germline V gives CDR1 SGHRS, CDR2 YFSETQ. The CDR3 spans 13 residues. V dropped 1 base and J dropped 3 bases, with 7 bases sitting between them. CDR3 loop: CASSLSQDYGYTF. CDR3 coding DNA: TGCGCCAGCAGCTTGTCCCAGGACTATGGCTACACCTTC.

This clone showed up just once. CDR3 in DNA: TGTGCCACCAGGATGACAGGGAACACTGAAGCTTTCTTT. It is translated as CATRMTGNTEAFF. V usage is TRBV15 and J usage is TRBJ1-1; D is perhaps TRBD1 (6 bases). V was shortened by 6 bases and J by 1 base, with 9 bases between the two germline ends. Looked up from germline, CDR1 is LNHNV and CDR2 is YYDKDF (reference sequence). This CDR3 contains 13 residues.

This clone was observed a single time. The chain carries TRBV7-9 and TRBJ1-2; maybe TRBD1 (5 bases). CDR1 and CDR2 from the germline V gene are SEHNR and FQNEAQ (reference sequence). This CDR3 spans 15 amino acids. V dropped 1 base and J dropped 6 bases, with 15 bases sitting between them. In nucleotides, the CDR3 is TGTGCCAGCAGCTTAGGGAGGGGACGATGGGATGGCTACACCTTC. It is translated as CASSLGRGRWDGYTF.

As to this clone: In the same sample, other DNA sequences code for this CDR3. This chain uses TRBV10-1 with TRBJ2-1, with 13 positions matching TRBD2. Germline V gives CDR1 WNHNN, CDR2 SYGVQD (reference sequence). The CDR3 loop spans 16 amino acids. V trimming: 0 bases; J trimming: 4 bases; junction bases outside the gene matches: 0. This CDR3 reads CASSESGLAGYNEQFF. CDR3 DNA: TGCGCCAGCAGTGAGTCGGGACTAGCGGGATACAATGAGCAGTTCTTC.

The chain carries TRBV19 and TRBJ1-5, with no clear D. CDR1 is LNHDA and CDR2 is SQIVND in the germline V gene (reference sequence). This CDR3 is 14 amino acids long. The V end lost 0 bases, the J end lost 0 bases, and 3 bases lay between the germline ends. This CDR3 reads CASSIENSNQPQHF. CDR3 nucleotide sequence: TGTGCCAGTAGTATAGAAAATAGCAATCAGCCCCAGCATTTT. Drawing the rest from reference TRBV19 and TRBJ1-5, the complete variable domain is DGGITQSPKYLFRKEGQNVTLSCEQNLNHDAMYWYRQDPGQGLRLIYYSQIVNDFQKGDIAEGYSVSREKKESFPLTVTSAQKNPTAFYLCASSIENSNQPQHFGDGTRLSIL.

The chain joins TRBV18 to TRBJ1-5; no clear D gene. Germline V gene sequence: CDR1 KGHSH, CDR2 LQKENI. This CDR3 spans 13 amino acids. Deletions cut 3 bases from V and 6 bases from J, with 9 bases between. The CDR3, as DNA: TGTGCCAGCTCACCTTTTGGTGGTCAGCCCCAGCATTTT. It is translated as CASSPFGGQPQHF.

The chain combines TRBV9 with TRBJ2-2, with TRBD2 matching over 7 bases. Germline V gene sequence: CDR1 SGDLS, CDR2 YYNGEE. The CDR3 contains 15 residues. The V segment lost 6 bases and the J segment 6 bases; nucleotides outside the gene matches: 11. CDR3 DNA sequence: TGTGCCAGCACACCAACGGCTAGCGGACCCGGGGAGCTGTTTTTT. It specifies CASTPTASGPGELFF. The full variable domain, completed using reference TRBV9 and TRBJ2-2, is DSGVTQTPKHLITATGQRVTLRCSPRSGDLSVYWYQQSLDQGLQFLIQYYNGEERAKGNILERFSAQQFPDLHSELNLSSLELGDSALYFCASTPTASGPGELFFGEGSRLTVL.

The chain combines TRBV7-2 with TRBJ2-7; the D gene is possibly TRBD1 (6 bases). CDR3 length: 14 amino acids. CDR1 is SGHTA, CDR2 FQGNSA, per germline. V was pared by 5 bases and J by 6 bases, with 17 bases between. In DNA form, the CDR3 reads TGTGCCAGCAGCCCGGGACACGGGTCTTCCGAGCAGTACTTC. It specifies CASSPGHGSSEQYF. Combining the CDR3 with reference TRBV7-2 and TRBJ2-7 gives the whole variable domain GAGVSQSPSNKVTEKGKDVELRCDPISGHTALYWYRQSLGQGLEFLIYFQGNSAPDKSGLPSDRFSAERTGGSVSTLTIQRTQQEDSAVYLCASSPGHGSSEQYFGPGTRLTVT.

The gene calls are TRBV12-5 and TRBJ2-7; 7 nucleotides match TRBD1. This CDR3 contains 13 residues. Germline-derived CDR1 and CDR2 are LGHNT and FRNRAP. V was pared by 2 bases and J by 6 bases, with 4 bases of the junction left unmatched. The CDR3 sequence is CASGLMTGLEQYF. The CDR3 DNA reads as TGTGCTAGTGGTTTGATGACAGGGCTCGAGCAGTACTTC.